A selection of T cell receptor beta chains follows, all from one sample in a study of blood T cell repertoires in COVID-19. Using immunoSEQ multiplex PCR, the repertoire was profiled, and TCRdb retains in-frame clones only, with some absent. The data show hundreds of thousands of clones, 88% seen once. The sequencing sample was made of peripheral blood. The receptor set was obtained from a woman aged 40-49 years who had recovered from COVID-19. The CDR3 runs from the conserved cysteine through the conserved F or W. The D gene is left open where the match is weak. A clone size is listed for some rows: how often the clone was seen (once, few, many), or a class if it is expanded.

D gene: NA
J gene: TRBJ1-2
V gene: TRBV18
clone size: NA
CDR3 protein: CASSPTTGETNYGYTF
CDR3 DNA: TGTGCCAGCTCACCGACCACAGGAGAGACTAACTATGGCTACACCTTC

D gene: TRBD1
J gene: TRBJ1-5
V gene: TRBV5-6
clone size: NA
CDR3 protein: CARGDSVTGNQPQHF
CDR3 DNA: TGTGCCAGAGGGGACAGCGTCACAGGGAATCAGCCCCAGCATTTT

D gene: NA
J gene: TRBJ1-2
V gene: TRBV7-2
clone size: NA
CDR3 protein: CASSPQGTNYGYTF
CDR3 DNA: TGTGCCAGCAGCCCCCAGGGGACGAACTATGGCTACACCTTC

D gene: TRBD1
J gene: TRBJ2-2
V gene: TRBV9
clone size: few
CDR3 protein: CASSHYRDRPTGELFF
CDR3 DNA: TGTGCCAGCAGCCACTACCGGGACAGACCCACCGGGGAGCTGTTTTTT

D gene: TRBD2
J gene: TRBJ2-5
V gene: TRBV6-5
clone size: NA
CDR3 protein: CASSPASGRETQYF
CDR3 DNA: TGTGCCAGCAGTCCCGCTAGCGGGAGGGAGACCCAGTACTTC

D gene: NA
J gene: TRBJ2-1
V gene: TRBV11-2
clone size: NA
CDR3 protein: CASSLGRVGNEQFF
CDR3 DNA: TGTGCCAGCAGCTTGGGCAGGGTTGGCAATGAGCAGTTCTTC

D gene: TRBD2
J gene: TRBJ2-2
V gene: TRBV30
clone size: NA
CDR3 protein: CAWSILAGSTGELFF
CDR3 DNA: TGTGCCTGGAGTATACTAGCGGGAAGCACCGGGGAGCTGTTTTTT

D gene: NA
J gene: TRBJ1-1
V gene: TRBV5-4
clone size: NA
CDR3 protein: CASRGGTEAFF
CDR3 DNA: TGTGCCAGCCGGGGGGGGACTGAAGCTTTCTTT

D gene: NA
J gene: TRBJ1-2
V gene: TRBV7-8
clone size: NA
CDR3 protein: CASSPLGVPFAYGYTF
CDR3 DNA: TGTGCCAGCAGCCCCCTCGGGGTTCCTTTTGCCTATGGCTACACCTTC

D gene: NA
J gene: TRBJ2-2
V gene: TRBV7-2
clone size: NA
CDR3 protein: CASRDTLRAANTGELFF
CDR3 DNA: TGTGCCAGCCGGGACACCCTGCGGGCTGCGAACACCGGGGAGCTGTTTTTT

D gene: TRBD1
J gene: TRBJ2-3
V gene: TRBV20-1
clone size: NA
CDR3 protein: CTTQGVGKYF
CDR3 DNA: TGCACCACCCAGGGGGTAGGGAAGTATTTT

D gene: NA
J gene: TRBJ2-5
V gene: TRBV5-8
clone size: NA
CDR3 protein: CASTPGGETQYF
CDR3 DNA: TGTGCCAGCACCCCCGGGGGTGAGACCCAGTACTTC

D gene: NA
J gene: TRBJ2-5
V gene: TRBV6-2/TRBV6-3
clone size: NA
CDR3 protein: CASSYGGGPRETQYF
CDR3 DNA: TGTGCCAGCAGTTATGGGGGGGGCCCACGGGAGACCCAGTACTTC

D gene: TRBD1
J gene: TRBJ2-5
V gene: TRBV5-4
clone size: NA
CDR3 protein: CASSLARAGGGQETQYF
CDR3 DNA: TGTGCCAGCAGCTTGGCCCGGGCAGGGGGCGGTCAAGAGACCCAGTACTTC

D gene: TRBD1
J gene: TRBJ2-1
V gene: TRBV14
clone size: NA
CDR3 protein: CASSQDRDRGLDEQFF
CDR3 DNA: TGTGCCAGCAGCCAAGACCGGGACAGGGGCCTCGATGAGCAGTTCTTC

D gene: NA
J gene: TRBJ2-2
V gene: TRBV29-1
clone size: NA
CDR3 protein: CSARTPGRSGELFF
CDR3 DNA: TGCAGCGCCCGGACACCGGGGAGGTCCGGGGAGCTGTTTTTT

D gene: TRBD1
J gene: TRBJ1-4
V gene: TRBV5-1
clone size: NA
CDR3 protein: CASRATGVVNEKLFF
CDR3 DNA: TGCGCCAGCAGAGCGACAGGGGTAGTTAATGAAAAACTGTTTTTT

D gene: NA
J gene: TRBJ2-7
V gene: TRBV15
clone size: NA
CDR3 protein: CATSTPGYEQYF
CDR3 DNA: TGTGCCACCAGCACCCCGGGCTACGAGCAGTACTTC

D gene: NA
J gene: TRBJ1-1
V gene: TRBV28
clone size: NA
CDR3 protein: CASSPAGGAIGTEAFF
CDR3 DNA: TGTGCCAGCAGTCCGGCGGGAGGGGCCATAGGCACTGAAGCTTTCTTT

D gene: TRBD1
J gene: TRBJ1-2
V gene: TRBV5-1
clone size: NA
CDR3 protein: CASSLADRGYGYTF
CDR3 DNA: TGCGCCAGCAGCTTGGCCGACAGGGGTTATGGCTACACCTTC

D gene: NA
J gene: TRBJ2-1
V gene: TRBV12-3/TRBV12-4
clone size: NA
CDR3 protein: CASSLGGRTQGFF
CDR3 DNA: TGTGCCAGCAGTTTAGGGGGGCGGACTCAGGGGTTCTTC

D gene: TRBD2
J gene: TRBJ2-5
V gene: TRBV13
clone size: NA
CDR3 protein: CASSLASGSGETQYF
CDR3 DNA: TGTGCCAGCAGCTTGGCTAGCGGGAGCGGGGAGACCCAGTACTTC

D gene: TRBD2
J gene: TRBJ2-7
V gene: TRBV2
clone size: once
CDR3 protein: CASSGTRTYEQYF
CDR3 DNA: TGTGCCAGCAGTGGGACTAGAACCTACGAGCAGTACTTC

D gene: TRBD2
J gene: TRBJ2-7
V gene: TRBV19
clone size: once
CDR3 protein: CASSITGGRYEQYF
CDR3 DNA: TGTGCCAGTAGTATTACGGGGGGACGGTACGAGCAGTACTTC

D gene: NA
J gene: TRBJ2-4
V gene: TRBV30
clone size: NA
CDR3 protein: CAWTLGTYDIQYF
CDR3 DNA: TGTGCCTGGACCCTCGGGACTTATGACATTCAGTACTTC

D gene: TRBD1
J gene: TRBJ2-7
V gene: TRBV18
clone size: NA
CDR3 protein: CASSQGTGLGVYEQYF
CDR3 DNA: TGTGCCAGCTCACAGGGGACAGGGTTAGGGGTCTACGAGCAGTACTTC

D gene: TRBD1
J gene: TRBJ2-1
V gene: TRBV6-2/TRBV6-3
clone size: NA
CDR3 protein: CASSYTRGQYNEQFF
CDR3 DNA: TGTGCCAGCAGTTACACCAGGGGGCAGTACAATGAGCAGTTCTTC

D gene: TRBD1
J gene: TRBJ2-7
V gene: TRBV18
clone size: NA
CDR3 protein: CASSPLLRQGAAEQYF
CDR3 DNA: TGTGCCAGCTCACCACTTCTTCGGCAGGGGGCGGCCGAGCAGTACTTC

D gene: TRBD2
J gene: TRBJ2-1
V gene: TRBV5-4
clone size: NA
CDR3 protein: CASSPGGRAHNEQFF
CDR3 DNA: TGTGCCAGCAGCCCCGGGGGGAGGGCCCACAATGAGCAGTTCTTC

D gene: TRBD1
J gene: TRBJ2-1
V gene: TRBV4-2
clone size: NA
CDR3 protein: CASSHRDSYNEQFF
CDR3 DNA: TGTGCCAGCAGCCACCGGGACAGCTACAATGAGCAGTTCTTC

D gene: TRBD2
J gene: TRBJ2-7
V gene: TRBV5-1
clone size: NA
CDR3 protein: CASSLGPTTGGSYEQYF
CDR3 DNA: TGCGCCAGCAGCTTGGGACCCACCACGGGGGGCTCCTACGAGCAGTACTTC

D gene: NA
J gene: TRBJ1-2
V gene: TRBV7-9
clone size: NA
CDR3 protein: CASSLDLVGVHGYTF
CDR3 DNA: TGTGCCAGCAGCTTAGATTTGGTAGGGGTCCATGGCTACACCTTC

D gene: NA
J gene: TRBJ1-6
V gene: TRBV30
clone size: NA
CDR3 protein: CAWMGGSSYNSPLHF
CDR3 DNA: TGTGCCTGGATGGGGGGTAGCTCCTATAATTCACCCCTCCACTTT

D gene: NA
J gene: TRBJ1-2
V gene: TRBV24-1
clone size: once
CDR3 protein: CATSGGGAGYTF
CDR3 DNA: TGTGCCACCAGTGGGGGGGGAGCTGGCTACACCTTC

D gene: TRBD2
J gene: TRBJ2-1
V gene: TRBV5-8
clone size: NA
CDR3 protein: CASSPGVGLGQFF
CDR3 DNA: TGTGCCAGCAGCCCGGGGGTCGGACTAGGGCAGTTCTTC

D gene: NA
J gene: TRBJ1-4
V gene: TRBV20-1
clone size: NA
CDR3 protein: CSAGEEKLFF
CDR3 DNA: TGCAGTGCAGGGGAAGAAAAACTGTTTTTT

D gene: NA
J gene: TRBJ2-1
V gene: TRBV27
clone size: NA
CDR3 protein: CASTGGSSYNEQFF
CDR3 DNA: TGTGCCAGCACAGGGGGGAGCTCCTACAATGAGCAGTTCTTC

D gene: NA
J gene: TRBJ1-2
V gene: TRBV4-1
clone size: NA
CDR3 protein: CASSQGGLYGYTF
CDR3 DNA: TGCGCCAGCAGCCAAGGCGGGCTCTATGGCTACACCTTC

D gene: NA
J gene: TRBJ1-1
V gene: TRBV18
clone size: NA
CDR3 protein: CASSPGGSGAEAFF
CDR3 DNA: TGTGCCAGCTCACCAGGGGGCAGTGGCGCTGAAGCTTTCTTT

D gene: TRBD1
J gene: TRBJ1-2
V gene: TRBV29-1
clone size: NA
CDR3 protein: CSVRGERSNYGYTF
CDR3 DNA: TGCAGCGTCAGGGGGGAGAGGTCAAACTATGGCTACACCTTC

D gene: NA
J gene: TRBJ1-4
V gene: TRBV29-1
clone size: few
CDR3 protein: CSVHTPGGGDEKLFF
CDR3 DNA: TGCAGCGTCCACACCCCCGGGGGGGGCGATGAAAAACTGTTTTTT

D gene: NA
J gene: TRBJ1-5
V gene: TRBV5-6
clone size: NA
CDR3 protein: CASSPSGWGPQHF
CDR3 DNA: TGTGCCAGCAGCCCCTCGGGGTGGGGTCCCCAGCATTTT

D gene: NA
J gene: TRBJ2-3
V gene: TRBV19
clone size: NA
CDR3 protein: CASSPPQLWGTADTQYF
CDR3 DNA: TGTGCCAGTAGTCCCCCCCAATTGTGGGGCACGGCAGATACGCAGTATTTT

D gene: TRBD1
J gene: TRBJ2-7
V gene: TRBV6-5
clone size: NA
CDR3 protein: CASRRDRVNYEQYF
CDR3 DNA: TGTGCCAGCCGCCGGGACAGGGTTAACTACGAGCAGTACTTC

D gene: NA
J gene: TRBJ2-1
V gene: TRBV9
clone size: NA
CDR3 protein: CASSVSGLGYNEQFF
CDR3 DNA: TGTGCCAGCAGCGTTTCGGGACTGGGATACAATGAGCAGTTCTTC

D gene: NA
J gene: TRBJ2-5
V gene: TRBV7-9
clone size: NA
CDR3 protein: CASSTQPGVQETQYF
CDR3 DNA: TGTGCCAGCAGCACCCAGCCGGGGGTGCAAGAGACCCAGTACTTC

D gene: TRBD1
J gene: TRBJ2-1
V gene: TRBV18
clone size: NA
CDR3 protein: CASSPRRDRDHNEQFF
CDR3 DNA: TGTGCCAGCTCCCCGCGCCGGGACAGGGATCACAATGAGCAGTTCTTC

D gene: TRBD2
J gene: TRBJ2-1
V gene: TRBV11-3
clone size: NA
CDR3 protein: CASSQTSGSVEQFF
CDR3 DNA: TGTGCCAGCAGCCAGACTAGCGGGAGTGTCGAACAGTTCTTC

D gene: NA
J gene: TRBJ1-1
V gene: TRBV6-5
clone size: NA
CDR3 protein: CASSYSTGSTEAFF
CDR3 DNA: TGTGCCAGCAGTTACTCCACAGGGTCCACTGAAGCTTTCTTT

D gene: TRBD1
J gene: TRBJ2-4
V gene: TRBV5-8
clone size: NA
CDR3 protein: CASRTGFRNIQYF
CDR3 DNA: TGTGCCAGCAGGACAGGGTTTAGAAACATTCAGTACTTC

D gene: NA
J gene: TRBJ2-7
V gene: TRBV2
clone size: NA
CDR3 protein: CASRTLGEQYF
CDR3 DNA: TGTGCCAGCAGGACCCTCGGGGAGCAGTACTTC